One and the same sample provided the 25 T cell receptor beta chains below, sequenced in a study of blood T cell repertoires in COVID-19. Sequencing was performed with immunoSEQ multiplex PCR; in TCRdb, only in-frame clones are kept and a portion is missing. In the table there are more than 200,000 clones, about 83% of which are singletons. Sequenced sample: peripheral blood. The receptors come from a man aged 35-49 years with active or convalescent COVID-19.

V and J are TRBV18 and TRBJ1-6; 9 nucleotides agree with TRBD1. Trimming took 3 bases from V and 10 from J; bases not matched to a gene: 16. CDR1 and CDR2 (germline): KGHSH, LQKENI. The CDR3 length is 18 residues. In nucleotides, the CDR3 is TGTGCCAGCTCACCTAGATCACACACCGGGACAGGGCACTCACCCCTCCACTTT. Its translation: CASSPRSHTGTGHSPLHF.

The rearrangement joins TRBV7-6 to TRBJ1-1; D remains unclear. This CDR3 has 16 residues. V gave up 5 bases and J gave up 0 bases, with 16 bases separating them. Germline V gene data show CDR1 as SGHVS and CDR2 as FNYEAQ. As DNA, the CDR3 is TGTGCCAGCAGCCTATCAGGTGGTACCATGAACACTGAAGCTTTCTTT. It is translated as CASSLSGGTMNTEAFF.

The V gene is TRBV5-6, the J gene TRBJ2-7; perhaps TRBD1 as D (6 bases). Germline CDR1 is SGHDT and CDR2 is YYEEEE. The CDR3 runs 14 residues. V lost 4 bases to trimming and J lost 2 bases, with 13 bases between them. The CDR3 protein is CASSSDRSTYEQYF. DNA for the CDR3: TGTGCCAGCAGCAGTGACAGGTCAACCTACGAGCAGTACTTC.

CDR3 sequence reads: CASSESGTGDGYTF. The CDR3 DNA is TGTGCCAGCAGCGAGAGCGGGACAGGGGATGGCTACACCTTC. The chain uses TRBV7-9 and TRBJ1-2; 10 nucleotides match TRBD1. Germline CDR1 is SEHNR and CDR2 is FQNEAQ (reference sequence). The length of the CDR3 is 14 residues. With V trimmed by 5 bases and J by 6 bases, 6 bases remained unmatched.

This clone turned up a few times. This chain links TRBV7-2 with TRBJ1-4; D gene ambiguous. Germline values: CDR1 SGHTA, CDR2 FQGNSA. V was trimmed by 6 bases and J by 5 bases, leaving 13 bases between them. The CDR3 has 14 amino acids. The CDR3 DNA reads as TGTGCCAGCAGACTATCGGGGTTGAATGAAAAACTGTTTTTT. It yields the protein CASRLSGLNEKLFF.

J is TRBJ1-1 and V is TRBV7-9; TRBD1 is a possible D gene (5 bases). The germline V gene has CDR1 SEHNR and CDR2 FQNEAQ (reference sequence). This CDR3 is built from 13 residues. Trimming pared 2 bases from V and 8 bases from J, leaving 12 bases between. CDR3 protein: CASSLFTGMEAFF. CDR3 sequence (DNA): TGTGCCAGCAGCTTATTCACAGGAATGGAAGCTTTCTTT.

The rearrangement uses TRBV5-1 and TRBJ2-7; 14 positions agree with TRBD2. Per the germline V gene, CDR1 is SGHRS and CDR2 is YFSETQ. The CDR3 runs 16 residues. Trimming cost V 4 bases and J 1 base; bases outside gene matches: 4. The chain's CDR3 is CASSPWTSGGSYEQYF. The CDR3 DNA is TGCGCCAGCAGCCCTTGGACTAGCGGGGGGTCCTACGAGCAGTACTTC.

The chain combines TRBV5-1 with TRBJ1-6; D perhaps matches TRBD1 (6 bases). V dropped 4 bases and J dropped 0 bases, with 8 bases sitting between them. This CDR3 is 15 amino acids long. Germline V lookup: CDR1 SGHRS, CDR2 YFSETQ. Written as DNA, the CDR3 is TGCGCCAGCAGCGAGGGGGACTCCTATAATTCACCCCTCCACTTT. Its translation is CASSEGDSYNSPLHF.

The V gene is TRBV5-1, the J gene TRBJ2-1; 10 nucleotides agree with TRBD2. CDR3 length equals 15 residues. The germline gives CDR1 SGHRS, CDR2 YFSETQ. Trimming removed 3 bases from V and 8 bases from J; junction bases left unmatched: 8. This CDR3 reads CASSSASGSLDEQFF. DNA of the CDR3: TGCGCCAGCAGCTCCGCTAGCGGGAGTTTAGATGAGCAGTTCTTC.

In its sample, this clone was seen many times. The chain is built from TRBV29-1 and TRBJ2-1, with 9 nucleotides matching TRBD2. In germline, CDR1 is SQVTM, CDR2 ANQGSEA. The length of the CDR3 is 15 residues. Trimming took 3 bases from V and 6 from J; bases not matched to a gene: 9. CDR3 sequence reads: CSVDPTSGPSNEQFF. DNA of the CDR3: TGCAGCGTTGATCCGACTAGCGGACCCTCCAATGAGCAGTTCTTC.

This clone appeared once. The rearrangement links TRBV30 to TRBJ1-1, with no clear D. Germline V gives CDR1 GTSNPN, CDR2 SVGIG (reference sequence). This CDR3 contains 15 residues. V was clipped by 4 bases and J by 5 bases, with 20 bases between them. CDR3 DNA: TGTGCCTGGAATGCGGGGATGGGATACAAAACTGAAGCTTTCTTT. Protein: CAWNAGMGYKTEAFF.

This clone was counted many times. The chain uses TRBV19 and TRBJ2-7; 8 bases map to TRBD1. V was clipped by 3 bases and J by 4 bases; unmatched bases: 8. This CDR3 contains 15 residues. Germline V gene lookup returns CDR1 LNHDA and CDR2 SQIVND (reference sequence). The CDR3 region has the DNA TGTGCCAGTAGTATGCAGGCAGGGGGCATTTACGAGCAGTACTTC. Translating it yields CASSMQAGGIYEQYF. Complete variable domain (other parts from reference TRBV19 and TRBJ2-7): DGGITQSPKYLFRKEGQNVTLSCEQNLNHDAMYWYRQDPGQGLRLIYYSQIVNDFQKGDIAEGYSVSREKKESFPLTVTSAQKNPTAFYLCASSMQAGGIYEQYFGPGTRLTVT.

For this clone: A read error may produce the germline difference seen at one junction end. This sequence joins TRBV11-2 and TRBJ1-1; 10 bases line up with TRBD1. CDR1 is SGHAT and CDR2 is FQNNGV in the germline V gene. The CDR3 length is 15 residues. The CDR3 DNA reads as TGTGCCAGCAGCATAGGGACAGGGGTGAAAACTGAAGCTTTCTTT. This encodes CASSIGTGVKTEAFF.

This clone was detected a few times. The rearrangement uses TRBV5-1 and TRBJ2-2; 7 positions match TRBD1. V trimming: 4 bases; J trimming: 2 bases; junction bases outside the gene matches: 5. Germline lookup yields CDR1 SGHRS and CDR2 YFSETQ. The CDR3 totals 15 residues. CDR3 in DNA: TGCGCCAGCAGCCGAGACAGGGCTAACACCGGGGAGCTGTTTTTT. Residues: CASSRDRANTGELFF.

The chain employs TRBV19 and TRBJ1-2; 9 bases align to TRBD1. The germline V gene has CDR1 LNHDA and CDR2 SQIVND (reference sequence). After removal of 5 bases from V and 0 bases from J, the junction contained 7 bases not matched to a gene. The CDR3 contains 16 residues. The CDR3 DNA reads TGTGCCAGTAGTCCCGGGACAGGGAGGGCTAACTATGGCTACACCTTC. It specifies CASSPGTGRANYGYTF.

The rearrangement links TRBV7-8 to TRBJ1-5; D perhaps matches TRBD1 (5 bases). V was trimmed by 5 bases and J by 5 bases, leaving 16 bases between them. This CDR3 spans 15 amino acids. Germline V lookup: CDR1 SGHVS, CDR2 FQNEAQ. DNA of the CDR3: TGTGCCAGCAGCCAAAGGGAGGGGATGGATCAGCCCCAGCATTTT. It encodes CASSQREGMDQPQHF.

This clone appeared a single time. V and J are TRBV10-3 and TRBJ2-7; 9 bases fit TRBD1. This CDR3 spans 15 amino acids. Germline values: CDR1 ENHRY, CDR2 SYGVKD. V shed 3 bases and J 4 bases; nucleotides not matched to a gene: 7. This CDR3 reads CAISDGDREKYEQYF. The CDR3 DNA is TGTGCCATCAGTGACGGGGACAGGGAAAAATACGAGCAGTACTTC.

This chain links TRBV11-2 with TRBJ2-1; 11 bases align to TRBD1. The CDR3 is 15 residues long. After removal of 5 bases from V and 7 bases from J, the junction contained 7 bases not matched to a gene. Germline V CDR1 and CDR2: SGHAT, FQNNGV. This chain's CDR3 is CASSIGQGAKNEQFF. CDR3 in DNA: TGTGCCAGCAGCATCGGACAGGGGGCCAAGAATGAGCAGTTCTTC.

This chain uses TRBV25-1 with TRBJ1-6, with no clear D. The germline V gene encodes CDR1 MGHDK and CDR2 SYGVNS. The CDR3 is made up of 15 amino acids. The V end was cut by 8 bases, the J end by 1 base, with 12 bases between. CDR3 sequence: CASLAGSSYNSPLHF. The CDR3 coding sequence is TGTGCCAGCTTAGCCGGTTCGTCCTATAATTCACCCCTCCACTTT. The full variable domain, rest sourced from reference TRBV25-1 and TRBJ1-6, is EADIYQTPRYLVIGTGKKITLECSQTMGHDKMYWYQQDPGMELHLIHYSYGVNSTEKGDLSSESTVSRIRTEHFPLTLESARPSHTSQYLCASLAGSSYNSPLHFGNGTRLTVT.

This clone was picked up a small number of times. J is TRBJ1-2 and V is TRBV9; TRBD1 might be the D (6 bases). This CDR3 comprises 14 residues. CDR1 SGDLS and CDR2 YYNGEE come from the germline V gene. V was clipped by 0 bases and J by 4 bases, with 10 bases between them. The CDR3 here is CASSVEDRSYGYTF. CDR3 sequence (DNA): TGTGCCAGCAGCGTAGAGGACAGAAGCTATGGCTACACCTTC.

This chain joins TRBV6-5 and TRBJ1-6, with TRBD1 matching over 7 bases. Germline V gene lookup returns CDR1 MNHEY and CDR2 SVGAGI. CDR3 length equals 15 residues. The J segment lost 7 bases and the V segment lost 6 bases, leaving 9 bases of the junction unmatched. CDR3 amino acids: CASRFLGQLNSPLHF. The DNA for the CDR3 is TGTGCCAGCAGATTTCTGGGACAGTTGAATTCACCCCTCCACTTT.

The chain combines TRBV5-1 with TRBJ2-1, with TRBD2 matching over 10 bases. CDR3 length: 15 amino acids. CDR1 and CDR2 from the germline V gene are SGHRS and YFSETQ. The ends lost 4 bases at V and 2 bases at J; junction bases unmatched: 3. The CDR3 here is CASSGGTSAYNEQFF. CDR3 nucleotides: TGCGCCAGCAGCGGCGGGACTAGCGCCTACAATGAGCAGTTCTTC.

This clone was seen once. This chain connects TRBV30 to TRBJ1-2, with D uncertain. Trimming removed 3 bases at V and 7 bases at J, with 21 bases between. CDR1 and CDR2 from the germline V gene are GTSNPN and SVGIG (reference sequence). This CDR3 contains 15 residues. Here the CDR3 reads CAWRPREGMSTGYTF. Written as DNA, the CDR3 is TGTGCCTGGAGACCCCGGGAGGGAATGTCGACTGGCTACACCTTC.

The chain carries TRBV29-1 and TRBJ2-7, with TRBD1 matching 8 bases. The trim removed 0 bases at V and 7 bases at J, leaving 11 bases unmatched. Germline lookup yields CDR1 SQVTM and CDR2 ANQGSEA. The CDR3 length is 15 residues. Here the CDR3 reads CSVEDRTGKVGEQYF. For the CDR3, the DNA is TGCAGCGTTGAAGATCGGACAGGGAAAGTTGGGGAGCAGTACTTC.

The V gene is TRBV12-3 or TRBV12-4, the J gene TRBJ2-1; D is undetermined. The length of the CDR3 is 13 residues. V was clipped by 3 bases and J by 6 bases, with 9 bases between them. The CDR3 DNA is TGTGCCAGCAGTTTTGGCTACAGCAATGAGCAGTTCTTC. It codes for CASSFGYSNEQFF.